This T cell receptor beta chain was sequenced in a study of cytomegalovirus exposure and HLA in healthy donors. The CDR3 contains 16 residues. Germline lookup yields CDR1 KGHSH and CDR2 LQKENI. Trimming cost V 6 bases and J 0 bases, with 14 bases left between them. Some clones are missing from TCRdb's copy, which holds only in-frame ones; the method was immunoSEQ multiplex PCR. This table holds fewer than 250,000 clones, 85% to 90% found once. About this clone: The antigen is not known.

Regarding the study as a whole: Subsequent analysis found a tendency for first-cohort TCR clusters to co-occur within the 120 or so validation repertoires. The authors listed 150 to 200 TCR beta chains as cytomegalovirus-associated. Reported results showed that the classifier diagnosed cytomegalovirus status with high specificity and sensitivity.

The donors were part of the 120-subject validation cohort, which stood apart from the roughly 680-subject first cohort. The chain combines TRBV18 with TRBJ1-4; a possible D gene is TRBD1 (5 bases). This receptor was identified in a man younger than 35 in good health and CMV-seronegative. The sample comprised PBMCs. CDR3 sequence: CASSQQGGATNEKLFF. In DNA form, the CDR3 reads TGTGCCAGCTCGCAGCAGGGCGGTGCAACTAATGAAAAACTGTTTTTT.